The 20 T cell receptor beta chains listed next were all sequenced from one sample in a study of cytomegalovirus exposure and HLA in healthy donors. Use of 60 Vbeta and 13 Jbeta primers characterized the PCR. Assay: immunoSEQ multiplex PCR; the TCRdb copy retains only in-frame clones and omits some. Here the sample spans some 110,000 clones, more than 60% being singletons. The specimen was PBMCs. The receptor source for this set is a woman aged 40 to 50 in good health and CMV-seropositive.

The CDR3 loop reads CASSHRGGPGNEQFF. The CDR3 region has the DNA TGCGCCAGCAGCCACCGCGGGGGGCCAGGGAATGAGCAGTTCTTC. The V gene is TRBV4-1, the J gene TRBJ2-1, with TRBD2 matching over 8 bases. V shed 3 bases, J shed 7 bases, and the junction held 8 bases outside the gene matches. CDR3 size: 15 residues. Germline CDR1 reads MGHRA; CDR2 reads YSYEKL.

This sequence joins TRBV18 and TRBJ2-7, with TRBD1 as a possible D gene (5 bases). This CDR3 comprises 13 residues. Trimming left V 2 bases short and J 3 bases short, with 8 bases between. Germline V CDR1 and CDR2: KGHSH, LQKENI. The CDR3 region has the DNA TGTGCCAGCTCACCAGACAGTGACTACGAGCAGTACTTC. It codes for CASSPDSDYEQYF.

CDR3 in DNA: TGCAGCGTTGTGGATTGGGCCCCGACTAGCGGAGGCTCCTACAATGAGCAGTTCTTC. Translated: CSVVDWAPTSGGSYNEQFF. This chain links TRBV29-1 with TRBJ2-1, with 9 nucleotides matching TRBD2. The CDR3 sequence is 19 residues long. The trim removed 4 bases at V and 0 bases at J, leaving 16 bases unmatched. The germline CDR1 and CDR2 sequences are SQVTM and ANQGSEA.

V usage is TRBV7-2 and J usage is TRBJ2-7, with 8 bases that match TRBD1. Germline V gives CDR1 SGHTA, CDR2 FQGNSA. The CDR3 is 15 amino acids. The junction had 13 bases not matched to a gene; V was cut back by 5 bases and J by 7 bases. DNA for the CDR3: TGTGCCAGCAGCGCCCCGACAGGGGCAAGTCTGGAGCAGTACTTC. Translated: CASSAPTGASLEQYF.

This sequence joins TRBV4-3 and TRBJ2-7, with 10 bases matching TRBD2. Germline V gives CDR1 LGHNA, CDR2 YSLEER. The CDR3 is 16 amino acids. V dropped 1 base and J dropped 0; count of bases not matched to a gene: 3. The chain's CDR3 is CASSQGASGGSYEQYF. The CDR3 DNA follows: TGCGCCAGCAGCCAAGGTGCTAGCGGGGGCTCCTACGAGCAGTACTTC.

The CDR3: CASSFVSMAGANVLTF. The CDR3, as DNA: TGTGCCAGCAGTTTTGTCTCCATGGCCGGGGCCAACGTCCTGACTTTC. The rearrangement joins TRBV28 to TRBJ2-6; D call uncertain. This CDR3 is built from 16 residues. Trimming stripped 3 bases from V and 4 bases from J, with 13 bases between. The germline V gene has CDR1 MDHEN and CDR2 SYDVKM.

V gene TRBV4-1 combines with J gene TRBJ2-7; D gene unclear. Germline V CDR1 and CDR2: MGHRA, YSYEKL. Between the trimmed V and J ends, which lost 2 bases and 0 bases, there was a span of 14 bases. The CDR3 consists of 16 residues. CDR3 loop: CASSQQDQVSSYEQYF. DNA of the CDR3: TGCGCCAGCAGCCAACAGGATCAAGTAAGCTCCTACGAGCAGTACTTC.

This rearrangement joins TRBV20-1 to TRBJ1-2, with D unresolved. Germline V gives CDR1 DFQATT, CDR2 SNEGSKA (reference sequence). This CDR3 is built from 11 residues. Trimming shortened V by 5 bases and J by 5 bases, and 9 bases separated the two germline ends. CDR3 sequence: CSAPRVYGYTF. In DNA form, the CDR3 reads TGCAGTGCTCCGAGGGTTTATGGCTACACCTTC.

V gene TRBV2 combines with J gene TRBJ2-7, with 11 bases aligning to TRBD1. The V segment lost 8 bases and the J segment 4 bases; nucleotides outside the gene matches: 16. The germline CDR1 and CDR2 sequences are SNHLY and FYNNEI. The CDR3 totals 17 residues. CDR3 amino acids: CASRHQEGQGGGYEQYF. CDR3 sequence (DNA): TGTGCCAGCCGGCATCAAGAGGGACAGGGGGGTGGGTACGAGCAGTACTTC.

This chain links TRBV15 with TRBJ1-2; TRBD1 is a possible D gene (6 bases). The ends were cut back, 0 bases at V and 7 bases at J, with 12 bases in the middle. The CDR3 extends over 14 amino acids. Germline V gives CDR1 LNHNV, CDR2 YYDKDF (reference sequence). In nucleotides, the CDR3 is TGTGCCACCAGCAGAGATTCAGGGGTGGGTGGCTACACCTTC. Its translation: CATSRDSGVGGYTF.

This chain joins TRBV19 and TRBJ2-1; D is perhaps TRBD2 (5 bases). V was shortened by 9 bases and J by 4 bases, with 28 bases between the two germline ends. There are 18 residues in the CDR3. Germline V lookup: CDR1 LNHDA, CDR2 SQIVND (reference sequence). The CDR3 is CASSKVGGPPRIYNEQFF. CDR3 coding DNA: TGTGCCAGCAGCAAGGTCGGAGGTCCCCCAAGAATATACAATGAGCAGTTCTTC.

The chain uses TRBV28 and TRBJ1-4; 9 nucleotides line up with TRBD1. The CDR3 has 14 amino acids. Looked up from germline, CDR1 is MDHEN and CDR2 is SYDVKM. V lost 8 bases and J lost 11; bases outside the gene matches: 12. The CDR3 reads CASRKTGGVIKLFF. The CDR3 DNA reads TGTGCCAGCCGCAAGACAGGGGGTGTTATCAAACTGTTTTTT.

The chain links TRBV5-1 to TRBJ1-1; possibly TRBD1 for D (6 bases). Trimming shortened V by 4 bases and J by 11 bases, and 15 bases separated the two germline ends. CDR1 and CDR2 (germline): SGHRS, YFSETQ. The CDR3 loop spans 12 amino acids. CDR3 DNA sequence: TGCGCCAGCAGCCATGGGAGGGGGGAGGCTTTCTTT. Amino acid sequence: CASSHGRGEAFF.

The rearrangement joins TRBV9 to TRBJ1-2, with D possibly being TRBD1 (5 bases). Trimming pared 0 bases from V and 8 bases from J, leaving 23 bases between. The CDR3 has 17 residues. In germline, CDR1 is SGDLS, CDR2 YYNGEE. As DNA, the CDR3 is TGTGCCAGCAGCGTAGGTCTTTTCCGCGCGGCAGGGTGGGGCTACACCTTC. Translated: CASSVGLFRAAGWGYTF.

The chain has TRBV4-1 and TRBJ2-2; 7 bases align to TRBD1. The V and J ends lost 3 bases and 0 bases, in that order; junction bases with no gene match: 7. This CDR3 contains 17 residues. Germline loops: CDR1 MGHRA, CDR2 YSYEKL. The DNA of the CDR3 is TGCGCCAGCAGCCAGGGGACAGCCCTAGCGAACACCGGGGAGCTGTTTTTT. Translation gives CASSQGTALANTGELFF.

The CDR3 here is CASSLFSGLTEAFF. In nucleotides, the CDR3 is TGTGCCAGCAGCTTATTTTCGGGGTTGACTGAAGCTTTCTTT. The chain couples TRBV7-9 to TRBJ1-1; no clear D. Germline V CDR1 and CDR2: SEHNR, FQNEAQ (reference sequence). Between the trimmed V and J ends, which lost 2 bases and 5 bases, there was a span of 12 bases. The CDR3 covers 14 residues.

This chain uses TRBV28 with TRBJ2-1; the D gene is possibly TRBD2 (5 bases). The V and J ends lost 5 bases and 4 bases respectively, with 15 bases between them. The germline CDR1 and CDR2 sequences are MDHEN and SYDVKM. CDR3 length: 15 amino acids. CDR3 loop: CASSHTRRRYNEQFF. As DNA, the CDR3 is TGTGCCAGCAGTCACACTAGGCGCCGATACAATGAGCAGTTCTTC.

This clone was picked up one time. V and J are TRBV2 and TRBJ2-7, with TRBD2 matching 12 bases. Germline loops: CDR1 SNHLY, CDR2 FYNNEI. V was pared by 6 bases and J by 1 base, with 4 bases of the junction left unmatched. This CDR3 has 15 residues. The CDR3 is CASRTGLAGSYEQYF. CDR3 in DNA: TGTGCCAGCAGGACAGGACTAGCGGGATCCTACGAGCAGTACTTC.

This clone was seen only once. This rearrangement joins TRBV5-6 to TRBJ1-5; D gene uncertain. The germline V and J ends were trimmed by 0 bases and 6 bases, with 13 bases remaining between them. The germline V gene has CDR1 SGHDT and CDR2 YYEEEE. This CDR3 has 15 amino acids. The CDR3 DNA sequence: TGTGCCAGCAGCTTGGCGGGGAGGGTGGGTCAGCCCCAGCATTTT. Protein: CASSLAGRVGQPQHF. Full variable domain (rest looked up from reference TRBV5-6 and TRBJ1-5): DAGVTQSPTHLIKTRGQQVTLRCSPKSGHDTVSWYQQALGQGPQFIFQYYEEEERQRGNFPDRFSGHQFPNYSSELNVNALLLGDSALYLCASSLAGRVGQPQHFGDGTRLSIL.

This clone has just a few counts. The genes are TRBV28 and TRBJ1-5; weak D call: TRBD1 (6 bases). This CDR3 is 16 amino acids long. Trimming removed 7 bases at V and 2 bases at J, with 18 bases between. Germline CDR1 MDHEN, CDR2 SYDVKM. CDR3 amino acids: CASNPPTGIGNQPQHF. The CDR3 region has the DNA TGTGCCAGCAATCCACCTACAGGGATTGGCAATCAGCCCCAGCATTTT. Filled out from reference TRBV28 and TRBJ1-5, the complete variable domain reads DVKVTQSSRYLVKRTGEKVFLECVQDMDHENMFWYRQDPGLGLRLIYFSYDVKMKEKGDIPEGYSVSREKKERFSLILESASTNQTSMYLCASNPPTGIGNQPQHFGDGTRLSIL.